Below, 12 T cell receptor beta chains from the same sample are listed, as sequenced in a study of blood T cell repertoires in COVID-19. TCRdb keeps only in-frame clones here, not all; method: immunoSEQ multiplex PCR. The sample records around 85,000 clones, more than 75% being singletons. The sequenced material came from peripheral blood. These receptors originate from a man aged 50-60 years with active COVID-19.

This clone was found once. V and J are TRBV2 and TRBJ2-3, with TRBD2 as a possible D gene (5 bases). The germline V gene encodes CDR1 SNHLY and CDR2 FYNNEI. CDR3 size: 14 residues. Between the trimmed V and J ends, which lost 7 bases and 6 bases, there was a span of 17 bases. For the CDR3, the DNA is TGTGCCAGCAATAAAGACACTAGGGAGGATACGCAGTATTTT. This sequence encodes CASNKDTREDTQYF.

The CDR3 sequence: CASSFTPGGEETQYF. The DNA of the CDR3 is TGCGCCAGCAGCTTTACCCCAGGGGGAGAGGAGACCCAGTACTTC. The chain has TRBV5-1 and TRBJ2-5, with 7 positions matching TRBD1. V shed 2 bases and J 5 bases; nucleotides not matched to a gene: 9. The CDR3 consists of 15 residues. Germline V gene data show CDR1 as SGHRS and CDR2 as YFSETQ.

The chain recombines TRBV19 with TRBJ2-1; 10 bases fit TRBD1. The CDR3 is 14 amino acids. J was trimmed by 7 bases and V by 3 bases; bases with no gene match: 3. Germline values: CDR1 LNHDA, CDR2 SQIVND (reference sequence). CDR3 amino acids: CASSITGQGNEQFF. CDR3 nucleotide sequence: TGTGCCAGTAGTATTACGGGACAGGGGAATGAGCAGTTCTTC. Drawing the rest from reference TRBV19 and TRBJ2-1, the complete variable domain is DGGITQSPKYLFRKEGQNVTLSCEQNLNHDAMYWYRQDPGQGLRLIYYSQIVNDFQKGDIAEGYSVSREKKESFPLTVTSAQKNPTAFYLCASSITGQGNEQFFGPGTRLTVL.

V and J are TRBV9 and TRBJ1-2, with no clear D. There are 16 residues in the CDR3. Germline V gene sequence: CDR1 SGDLS, CDR2 YYNGEE. Between the trimmed V and J ends, which lost 0 bases and 13 bases, there was a span of 25 bases. The CDR3 sequence is CASSVGSAQTEQDCTF. CDR3 sequence (DNA): TGTGCCAGCAGCGTAGGTAGCGCTCAGACCGAGCAGGATTGCACCTTC.

The rearrangement uses TRBV19 and TRBJ2-3; 11 bases match TRBD2. The ends lost 5 bases at V and 4 bases at J; junction bases unmatched: 5. The CDR3 covers 15 residues. In germline, CDR1 is LNHDA, CDR2 SQIVND (reference sequence). The CDR3 DNA reads as TGTGCCAGTAGTCTCGGACTAGCGGGTTCAGATACGCAGTATTTT. Amino acid sequence: CASSLGLAGSDTQYF. The full variable domain, rest sourced from reference TRBV19 and TRBJ2-3, is DGGITQSPKYLFRKEGQNVTLSCEQNLNHDAMYWYRQDPGQGLRLIYYSQIVNDFQKGDIAEGYSVSREKKESFPLTVTSAQKNPTAFYLCASSLGLAGSDTQYFGPGTRLTVL.

This chain links TRBV25-1 with TRBJ2-2; possibly TRBD2 for D (6 bases). From germline, CDR1 is MGHDK and CDR2 SYGVNS. The CDR3 runs to 15 residues. V lost 4 bases, J lost 3 bases, and 12 bases lay in between. The CDR3 sequence is CASSVPSGDTGELFF. CDR3 coding DNA: TGTGCCAGCAGTGTCCCATCGGGGGACACCGGGGAGCTGTTTTTT.

The chain employs TRBV5-1 and TRBJ2-1, with a possible D match to TRBD2 (6 bases). The CDR3 extends over 16 amino acids. V was cut by 0 bases and J by 0 bases, with 10 bases left in between. Germline values: CDR1 SGHRS, CDR2 YFSETQ. The DNA for the CDR3 is TGCGCCAGCAGCTTGGACGGGGGAGGCTCCTACAATGAGCAGTTCTTC. Protein product: CASSLDGGGSYNEQFF.

The chain recombines TRBV7-2 with TRBJ1-1, with D perhaps matching TRBD1 (6 bases). Trimming cost V 4 bases and J 1 base, with 10 bases left between them. CDR3 size: 14 residues. Germline V gene data show CDR1 as SGHTA and CDR2 as FQGNSA. The CDR3 region is CASSSARGNTEAFF. The CDR3, as DNA: TGTGCCAGCAGCTCAGCCAGGGGGAACACTGAAGCTTTCTTT.

As to this clone: This sample includes further DNA sequences coding for the same CDR3. The V and J genes are TRBV27 and TRBJ1-4, with 11 bases lining up with TRBD1. CDR3 size: 14 residues. Germline CDR1 reads MNHEY; CDR2 reads SMNVEV (reference sequence). V shed 7 bases and J 3 bases; nucleotides not matched to a gene: 1. The CDR3 is CASTDRGPNEKLFF. CDR3 coding DNA: TGTGCCAGCACGGACAGGGGGCCTAATGAAAAACTGTTTTTT. Filled out from reference TRBV27 and TRBJ1-4, the complete variable domain reads EAQVTQNPRYLITVTGKKLTVTCSQNMNHEYMSWYRQDPGLGLRQIYYSMNVEVTDKGDVPEGYKVSRKEKRNFPLILESPSPNQTSLYFCASTDRGPNEKLFFGSGTQLSVL.

The DNA of the CDR3 is TGTGCCAGCAGTCTCTCCGGGAGCTCCTACAATGAGCAGTTCTTC. As protein: CASSLSGSSYNEQFF. The chain has TRBV3-1 (or the pseudogene TRBV3-2) and TRBJ2-1; a weak D match, TRBD2 (6 bases). This CDR3 is built from 15 residues. V was cut by 6 bases and J by 0 bases, with 12 bases left in between. Per the germline V gene, CDR1 is LGHDT and CDR2 is YNNKEL (reference sequence).

The chain combines TRBV24-1 with TRBJ2-3; 7 bases line up with TRBD1. In germline, CDR1 is KGHDR, CDR2 SFDVKD. V shed 4 bases and J 4 bases; nucleotides not matched to a gene: 1. CDR3 length: 13 amino acids. CDR3 DNA: TGTGCCACCAGTGAACAGGGGTCAGATACGCAGTATTTT. Translated: CATSEQGSDTQYF.

This sequence joins TRBV28 and TRBJ1-2; 7 bases are shared with TRBD1. V shed 5 bases, J shed 6 bases, and the junction held 12 bases outside the gene matches. Germline V gene lookup returns CDR1 MDHEN and CDR2 SYDVKM. This CDR3 is 15 amino acids long. CDR3 DNA: TGTGCCAGCAGTCCCCACAGGGGAAAAGGGGATGGCTACACCTTC. It is translated as CASSPHRGKGDGYTF.